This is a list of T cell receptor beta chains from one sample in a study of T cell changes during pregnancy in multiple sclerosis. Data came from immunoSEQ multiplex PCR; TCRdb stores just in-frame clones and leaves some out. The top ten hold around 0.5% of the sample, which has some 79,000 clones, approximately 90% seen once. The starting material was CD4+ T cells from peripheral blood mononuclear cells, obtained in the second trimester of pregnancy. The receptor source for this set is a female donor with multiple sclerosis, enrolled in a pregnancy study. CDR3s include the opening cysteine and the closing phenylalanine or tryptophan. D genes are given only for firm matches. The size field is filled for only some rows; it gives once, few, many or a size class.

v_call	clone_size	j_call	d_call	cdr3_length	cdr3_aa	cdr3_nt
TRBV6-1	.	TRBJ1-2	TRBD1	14	CASSPGDRVYGYTF	TGTGCCAGCAGCCCGGGCGACAGGGTGTACGGCTACACCTTC
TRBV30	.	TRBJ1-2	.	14	CAWSVQIAASGYTF	TGTGCCTGGAGTGTACAGATTGCCGCATCTGGCTACACCTTC
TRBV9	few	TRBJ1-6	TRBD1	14	CASSVEDRGSPLHF	TGTGCCAGCAGCGTAGAGGACAGGGGATCACCCCTCCACTTT
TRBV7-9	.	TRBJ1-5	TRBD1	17	CASSLVSGQGLLQPQHF	TGTGCCAGCAGCTTAGTATCGGGACAGGGGCTCTTGCAGCCCCAGCATTTT
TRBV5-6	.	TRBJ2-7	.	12	CASSRDFYEQYF	TGTGCCAGCAGCCGGGACTTCTACGAGCAGTACTTC
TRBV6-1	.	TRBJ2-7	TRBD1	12	CASDRDSYEQYF	TGTGCCAGCGACAGGGACTCCTACGAGCAGTACTTC
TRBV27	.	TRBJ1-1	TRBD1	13	CASSHGQGTEAFF	TGTGCCAGCAGTCACGGACAGGGTACTGAAGCTTTCTTT
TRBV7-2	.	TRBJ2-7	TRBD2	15	CASSPRTSGVYEQYF	TGTGCCAGCAGCCCACGGACTAGCGGGGTTTACGAGCAGTACTTC
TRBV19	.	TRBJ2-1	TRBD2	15	CASSMIAGGKNEQFF	TGTGCCAGTAGTATGATAGCGGGGGGGAAGAATGAGCAGTTCTTC
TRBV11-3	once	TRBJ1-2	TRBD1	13	CASSRDRDYGYTF	TGTGCCAGCAGCCGGGACAGGGACTATGGCTACACCTTC
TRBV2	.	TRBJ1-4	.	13	CASSVVENEKLFF	TGTGCCAGCAGTGTGGTCGAGAATGAAAAACTGTTTTTT
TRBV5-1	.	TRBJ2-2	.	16	CASSLEAGPNTGELFF	TGCGCCAGCAGCTTGGAGGCGGGGCCGAACACCGGGGAGCTGTTTTTT